The next 21 T cell receptor beta chains were all read from a single sample in a study of molecular identifiers for immune sequencing clone quantification. TCRdb fed the PCR reads into MiXCR, producing one record per CDR3 protein. The repertoire includes 100,000 or so distinct CDR3 sequences, approximately 40% of them detected once, and around 4.2% sits in the top ten. What was sequenced was naive CD8+ T cells from blood, with Jurkat cell RNA spiked in. Subset of the sample: FACS-sorted CD8+CD4-CCR7+CD45RA+ naive T cells. All receptors come from a human donor in good health. Some libraries in this study had Jurkat cell RNA spiked in.

V is TRBV2 and J is TRBJ2-7; D unclear. The CDR3 covers 11 residues. CDR1 and CDR2 from the germline V gene are SNHLY and FYNNEI. V was cut by 10 bases and J by 1 base, with 8 bases left in between. CDR3 bases: TGTGCCACTGGAATGTCCTACGAGCAGTACTTC. Encoded protein: CATGMSYEQYF.

This chain joins TRBV27 and TRBJ2-7, with no clear D. This CDR3 region has 15 residues. Per germline, CDR1 MNHEY and CDR2 SMNVEV (reference sequence). V was pared by 4 bases and J by 6 bases, with 19 bases between. CDR3 amino acids: CASSSMAGAPLEQYF. CDR3 bases: TGTGCCAGCAGTTCGATGGCAGGTGCACCACTCGAGCAGTACTTC.

This clonotype was seen more than once but under ten times. This sequence joins TRBV5-1 and TRBJ1-5; unclear D gene. From germline, CDR1 is SGHRS and CDR2 YFSETQ. This CDR3 contains 14 residues. Trimming took 0 bases from V and 4 from J, leaving 8 bases between them. As DNA, the CDR3 is TGCGCCAGCAGCTTGGAGGCAGAAAATCAGCCCCAGCATTTT. It yields the protein CASSLEAENQPQHF.

This clonotype was seen a few times. This chain connects TRBV29-1 to TRBJ2-1; 13 nucleotides line up with TRBD2. V was pared by 6 bases and J by 7 bases, with 9 bases of the junction left unmatched. The length of the CDR3 is 15 residues. In germline, CDR1 is SQVTM, CDR2 ANQGSEA. The DNA of the CDR3 is TGCAGCGTATTTGGACTAGCGGGAGCCATGAATGAGCAGTTCTTC. This sequence encodes CSVFGLAGAMNEQFF.

This clonotype has a handful of counts. The rearrangement uses TRBV20-1 and TRBJ1-2, with TRBD1 as a possible D gene (6 bases). Per germline, CDR1 DFQATT and CDR2 SNEGSKA (reference sequence). The V end was cut by 1 base, the J end by 7 bases, with 13 bases between. The CDR3 consists of 13 residues. This chain's CDR3 is CSARVEGVSGYTF. The DNA for the CDR3 is TGCAGTGCTAGAGTGGAGGGGGTCTCTGGCTACACCTTC.

This clonotype was recorded at least ten times. J is TRBJ1-2 and V is TRBV28; TRBD1 matches at 8 bases. Germline lookup yields CDR1 MDHEN and CDR2 SYDVKM. CDR3 length equals 13 residues. V was clipped by 5 bases and J by 3 bases; unmatched bases: 2. Here the CDR3 reads CASSLQGDYGYTF. The CDR3 region has the DNA TGTGCCAGCAGTCTACAGGGGGACTATGGCTACACCTTC.

About this clonotype itself: A much larger clone sits a single nucleotide away, making a read error possible. The final CDR3 position lacks the conserved phenylalanine or tryptophan, pointing to a likely read error. The chain couples TRBV5-6 to TRBJ1-5, with 10 bases identical to TRBD1. Germline V gives CDR1 SGHDT, CDR2 YYEEEE. This CDR3 is 15 amino acids long. J was trimmed by 5 bases and V by 0 bases; bases with no gene match: 2. For the CDR3, the DNA is TGTGCCAGCAGCTTGGGACAGGGGGCATATCAGCCCCAGCATTTA. Translating it yields CASSLGQGAYQPQHL.

As regards this clonotype: The junction departs from the called germline gene at one end, perhaps through a read error. This rearrangement joins TRBV15 to TRBJ1-4, with D possibly TRBD1 on 5 matching bases. CDR3 size: 13 residues. Germline V gene lookup returns CDR1 LNHNV and CDR2 YYDKDF (reference sequence). The CDR3 DNA reads TGTGCCACCGCGGACACTCCTAATGAAAAACTGATTTTT. Encoded protein: CATADTPNEKLIF.

The V and J genes are TRBV7-8 and TRBJ1-4; D may be TRBD1 (5 bases). There are 14 residues in the CDR3. Germline values: CDR1 SGHVS, CDR2 FQNEAQ. The V gene lost 5 bases and the J gene lost 3 bases, with 10 bases spanning the gap. DNA for the CDR3: TGTGCCAGCAGCCGGACAACCCCTAATGAAAAACTGTTTTTT. Its protein is CASSRTTPNEKLFF.

About this clonotype itself: Germline and junction disagree at one end, which may indicate a read error. This chain connects TRBV28 to TRBJ2-2; 9 bases match TRBD1. CDR1 is MDHEN, CDR2 SYDVKM, per germline. The CDR3 extends over 15 amino acids. The CDR3 nucleotides are TGTGCCAGCAGCCTCCGGGACAGGGTGGCCGGGGAGCTGTATTTT. Its translation is CASSLRDRVAGELYF.

In this sample, this clonotype turned up a few times. The chain carries TRBV27 and TRBJ2-2; unclear D gene. Deletions cut 10 bases from V and 1 base from J, with 13 bases between. The CDR3 is made up of 14 amino acids. Germline V CDR1 and CDR2: MNHEY, SMNVEV (reference sequence). The CDR3 reads CATKRFGNTGELFF. The CDR3, as DNA: TGTGCCACCAAGAGGTTCGGGAACACCGGGGAGCTGTTTTTT.

This clonotype was counted ten times or more. The rearrangement uses TRBV6-6 and TRBJ2-7, with TRBD1 identical over 10 bases. Germline V gene lookup returns CDR1 MNHNY and CDR2 SVGAGI (reference sequence). The CDR3 is 14 residues long. Trimming at V came to 3 bases and at J to 4 bases, leaving 3 bases not matched to a gene. The CDR3 coding sequence is TGTGCCAGCAGTTATGGGACAGGGGTGTACGAGCAGTACTTC. Translating it yields CASSYGTGVYEQYF.

This clonotype was counted a few times. The chain carries TRBV24-1 and TRBJ2-3, with 8 bases matching TRBD1. The CDR3 runs to 18 residues. With 2 bases clipped from V and 1 base from J, the junction kept 10 bases outside the gene matches. CDR1 and CDR2 (germline): KGHDR, SFDVKD. The CDR3 DNA reads TGTGCCACCAGTGATTCAGGACAGGGAACCATCGGCACAGATACGCAGTATTTT. It yields the protein CATSDSGQGTIGTDTQYF.

This clonotype was found many times. This chain uses TRBV6-2 or TRBV6-3 with TRBJ2-1; D uncertain. The CDR3 sequence is 11 residues long. The germline CDR1 and CDR2 sequences are MNHEY and SVGEGT. The V gene lost 6 bases and the J gene lost 15 bases, with 15 bases spanning the gap. The CDR3 reads CASRNGSPWFF. In nucleotides, the CDR3 is TGTGCCAGCAGAAATGGGTCCCCGTGGTTCTTC.

On this clonotype: As the CDR3 is not closed by the conserved phenylalanine or tryptophan, this likely results from a read error. The V gene is TRBV27, the J gene TRBJ1-5; TRBD1 is a possible D gene (6 bases). The CDR3 is 16 amino acids. Trimming removed 2 bases from V and 3 bases from J, with 14 bases in between. Germline V gives CDR1 MNHEY, CDR2 SMNVEV (reference sequence). This CDR3 reads CASSLRAGANNQPQHI. The CDR3 nucleotides are TGTGCCAGCAGTTTACGAGCGGGGGCCAACAATCAGCCCCAGCATATT.

This clonotype was observed a few times. The V and J genes are TRBV4-1 and TRBJ2-7, with D unresolved. Looked up from germline, CDR1 is MGHRA and CDR2 is YSYEKL. Trimming cost V 4 bases and J 4 bases, with 14 bases left between them. The CDR3 loop spans 14 amino acids. The CDR3 DNA is TGCGCCAGCAGCCTCGGCGACACCGCATACGAGCAGTACTTC. Amino acids: CASSLGDTAYEQYF.

Comment on this clonotype: The junction does not match germline at one end; this may be a read error. This chain links TRBV27 with TRBJ1-5, with a weak D call TRBD1 (5 bases). CDR3 length equals 14 residues. CDR1 MNHEY and CDR2 SMNVEV come from the germline V gene (reference sequence). CDR3 residues: CASRDSYSNRPQHF. The CDR3 coding sequence is TGTGCCAGCAGAGACAGCTATAGCAATCGGCCCCAGCATTTT.

The chain combines TRBV14 with TRBJ1-1, with 10 bases aligning to TRBD1. Germline V lookup: CDR1 SGHDN, CDR2 FVKESK. This CDR3 region has 15 residues. V lost 1 base and J lost 4; bases outside the gene matches: 3. The CDR3 bases are TGTGCCAGCAGCCAAGCTCGGACAGGGGGCACTGAAGCTTTCTTT. Protein sequence: CASSQARTGGTEAFF.

In its sample, this clonotype was seen many times. The gene calls are TRBV4-1 and TRBJ1-1; possible D gene TRBD1, 6 bases. Germline V gene data show CDR1 as MGHRA and CDR2 as YSYEKL. Trimming cost V 7 bases and J 5 bases, with 23 bases left between them. The CDR3 extends over 16 amino acids. The CDR3 nucleotides read TGCGCCAGCACGAAAATGGGGGGCCACTTCTTAACTGAAGCTTTCTTT. Its protein product is CASTKMGGHFLTEAFF.

This clonotype was seen ten or more times. This chain uses TRBV28 with TRBJ2-7; D uncertain. In germline, CDR1 is MDHEN, CDR2 SYDVKM. The CDR3 spans 13 residues. V lost 6 bases to trimming and J lost 4 bases, with 13 bases between them. The CDR3 sequence is CASSPPGIYEQYF. In DNA form, the CDR3 reads TGTGCCAGCAGCCCCCCCGGCATTTACGAGCAGTACTTC.

Note on this clonotype: With a much larger clone just one base away, this may be a read error. This chain connects TRBV3-1 to TRBJ2-7; D not resolved. CDR1 and CDR2 (germline): LGHDT, YNNKEL (reference sequence). This CDR3 is built from 12 residues. The CDR3 DNA reads as TGTGCCTGCAGCCCCCTCGGGTACGAGCAGTACTTC. Amino acid sequence: CACSPLGYEQYF.